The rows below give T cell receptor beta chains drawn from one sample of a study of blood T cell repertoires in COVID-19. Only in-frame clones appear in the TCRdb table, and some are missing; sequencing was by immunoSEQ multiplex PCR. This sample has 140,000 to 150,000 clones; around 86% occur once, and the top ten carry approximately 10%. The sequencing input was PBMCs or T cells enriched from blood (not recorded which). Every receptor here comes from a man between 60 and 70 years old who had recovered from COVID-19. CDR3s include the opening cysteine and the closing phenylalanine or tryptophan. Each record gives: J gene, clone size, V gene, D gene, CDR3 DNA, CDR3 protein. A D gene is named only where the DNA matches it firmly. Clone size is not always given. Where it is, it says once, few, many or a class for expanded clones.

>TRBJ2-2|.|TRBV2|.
TGTGCCAGCAGTCCCCTTTCGGCCGGGGAGCTGTTTTTT
CASSPLSAGELFF
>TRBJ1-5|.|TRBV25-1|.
TGTGCCAGCAGTCTTACGGGTAGCAATCAGCCCCAGCATTTT
CASSLTGSNQPQHF
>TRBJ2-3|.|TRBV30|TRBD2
TGTGCTTCGAAGGGACTAAGCACAGATACGCAGTATTTT
CASKGLSTDTQYF
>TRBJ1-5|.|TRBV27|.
TGTGCCAGCAGTGGCGGGGGAGGGCAGCCCCAGCATTTT
CASSGGGGQPQHF
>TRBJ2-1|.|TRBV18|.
TGTGCCAGCTCACCCGACAGACCTAATGAGCAGTTCTTC
CASSPDRPNEQFF
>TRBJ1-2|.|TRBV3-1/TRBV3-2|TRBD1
TGTGCCAGCAGCTTAGGACAGGGCAGTAACTATGGCTACACCTTC
CASSLGQGSNYGYTF
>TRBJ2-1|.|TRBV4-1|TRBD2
TGCGCCAGCAATTACCCCGGGACTAGCGTCGATGAGCAGTTCTTC
CASNYPGTSVDEQFF
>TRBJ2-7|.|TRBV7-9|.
TGTGCCAGCAGCCCGGAGGCCGAGCAGTACTTC
CASSPEAEQYF
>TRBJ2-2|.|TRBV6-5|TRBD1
TGTGCCAGCAGGAGGACAGGGAACACCGGGGAGCTGTTTTTT
CASRRTGNTGELFF
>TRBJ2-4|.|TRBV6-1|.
TGTGCCAGCAGTGAAGCAATAAGGGGTGGCAGACCCAAAAACATTCAGTACTTC
CASSEAIRGGRPKNIQYF
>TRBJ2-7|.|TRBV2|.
TGTGCCAGCAGGGAGAATACAGGGAGAACCTACGAGCAGTACTTC
CASRENTGRTYEQYF
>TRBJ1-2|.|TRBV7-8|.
TGTGCCAGCAGCCGCGATGTTACGGGGAGTACGGGCTATGGCTACACCTTC
CASSRDVTGSTGYGYTF
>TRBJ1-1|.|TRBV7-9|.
TGTGCCAGCAGCTTAGGCCGGGGGGCGGTGGACACTGAAGCTTTCTTT
CASSLGRGAVDTEAFF
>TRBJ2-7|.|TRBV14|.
TGTGCCAGCAGCCTCAAGGGAGGGGGTGGTAGCGAGCAGTACTTC
CASSLKGGGGSEQYF
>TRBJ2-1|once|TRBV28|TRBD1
TGTGCCAGCAGTATAAAGGGACAGGGGGCGCAAAATGAGCAGTTCTTC
CASSIKGQGAQNEQFF
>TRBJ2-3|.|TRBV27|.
TGTGCCAGCAGTTTCTCCACAGATACGCAGTATTTT
CASSFSTDTQYF